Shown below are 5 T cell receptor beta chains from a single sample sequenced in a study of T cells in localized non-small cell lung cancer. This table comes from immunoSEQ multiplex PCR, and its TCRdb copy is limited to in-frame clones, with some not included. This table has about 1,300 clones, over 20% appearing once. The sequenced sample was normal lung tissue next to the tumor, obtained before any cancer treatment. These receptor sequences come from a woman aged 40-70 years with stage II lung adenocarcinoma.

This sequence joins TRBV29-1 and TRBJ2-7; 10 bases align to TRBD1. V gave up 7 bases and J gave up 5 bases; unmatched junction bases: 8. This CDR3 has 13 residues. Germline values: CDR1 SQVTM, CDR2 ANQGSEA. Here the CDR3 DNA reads TGCAGCGGATTCTCGGGACAGGGGAACGAGCAGTACTTC. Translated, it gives CSGFSGQGNEQYF.

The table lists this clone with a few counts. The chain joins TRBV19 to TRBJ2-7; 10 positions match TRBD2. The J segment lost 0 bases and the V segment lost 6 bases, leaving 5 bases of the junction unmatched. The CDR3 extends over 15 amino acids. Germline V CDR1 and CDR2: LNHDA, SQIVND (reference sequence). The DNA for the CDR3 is TGTGCCAGTAGAGGACTAGCGGAAAACTCCTACGAGCAGTACTTC. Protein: CASRGLAENSYEQYF.

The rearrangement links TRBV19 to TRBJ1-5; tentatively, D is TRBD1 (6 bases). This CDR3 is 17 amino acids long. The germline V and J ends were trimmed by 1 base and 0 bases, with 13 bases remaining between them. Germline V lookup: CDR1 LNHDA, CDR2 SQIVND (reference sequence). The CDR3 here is CASSIVWDINSNQPQHF. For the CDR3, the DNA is TGTGCCAGTAGTATAGTTTGGGACATCAATAGCAATCAGCCCCAGCATTTT.

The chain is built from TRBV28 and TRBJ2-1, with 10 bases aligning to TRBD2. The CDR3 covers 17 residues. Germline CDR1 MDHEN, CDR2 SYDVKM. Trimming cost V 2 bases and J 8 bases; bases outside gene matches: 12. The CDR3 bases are TGTGCCAGCAGTTTAGAAGTAGCGGGAGGCTGGGGGGATGAGCAGTTCTTC. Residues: CASSLEVAGGWGDEQFF.

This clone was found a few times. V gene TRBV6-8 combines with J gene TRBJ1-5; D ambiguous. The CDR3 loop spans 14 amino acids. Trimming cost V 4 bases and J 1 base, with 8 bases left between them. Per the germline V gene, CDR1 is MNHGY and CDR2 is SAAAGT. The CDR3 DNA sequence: TGTGCCAGCAGTTTTGAGCAGAGCAATCAGCCCCAGCATTTT. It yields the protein CASSFEQSNQPQHF.